This TCR beta chain was recorded in a study of blood T cell repertoires in COVID-19. Study-wide background: The United States, Italy and Spain provided the acute and convalescent COVID-19 samples.

Sequencing used immunoSEQ multiplex PCR; TCRdb keeps in-frame clones, though not all of them. The sample holds 35,000 to 55,000 clones, about 90% seen once. Germline V gene sequence: CDR1 ENHRY, CDR2 SYGVKD. This CDR3 comprises 12 residues. The V end lost 5 bases, the J end lost 7 bases, and 9 bases lay between the germline ends. V gene TRBV10-3 combines with J gene TRBJ1-5; D might be TRBD1 (5 bases). This receptor was obtained from a human donor in a cohort sampled during active COVID-19. Sequencing was performed on peripheral blood. As DNA, the CDR3 is TGTGCCATCAGTCAGGGTTTCCAGCCCCAGCATTTT. Its translation is CAISQGFQPQHF.